This passage covers 9 T cell receptor beta chains from one sample sequenced in a study of OX40 agonist ivuxolimab in advanced cancers. Sequencing used immunoSEQ multiplex PCR; TCRdb keeps in-frame clones, though not all of them. The repertoire holds roughly 70,000 clones, with around 86% as singletons. Here the sequenced sample was CD4+ or CD8+ T cells sorted from blood, taken in a trial of the OX40 agonist ivuxolimab. These receptors all stem from an adult with an advanced solid tumor such as melanoma, head and neck, liver or kidney cancer.

The chain links TRBV28 to TRBJ1-6; 8 bases fit TRBD1. The V gene's germline CDR1 is MDHEN and CDR2 SYDVKM. The CDR3 totals 20 residues. Unmatched junction bases numbered 13, after V lost 2 bases and J lost 1 base. For the CDR3, the DNA is TGTGCCAGCAGTTTACACCCCCCGGACAGGGTTGGGTCCTATAATTCACCCCTCCACTTT. This translates into CASSLHPPDRVGSYNSPLHF.

V usage is TRBV4-1 and J usage is TRBJ2-7, with D tentatively TRBD1 (5 bases). Germline CDR1 is MGHRA and CDR2 is YSYEKL. With 1 base removed from V and 5 bases from J, the gap between germline ends came to 15 bases. The CDR3 is 15 residues long. The CDR3 region has the DNA TGCGCCAGCAGCCAAGGTGCAGGGAACAGGAACGAGCAGTACTTC. Its translation: CASSQGAGNRNEQYF.

This clone appeared a single time. The chain employs TRBV5-1 and TRBJ2-5, with TRBD2 matching over 12 bases. The length of the CDR3 is 14 residues. After removal of 5 bases from V and 5 bases from J, the junction contained 4 bases not matched to a gene. In germline, CDR1 is SGHRS, CDR2 YFSETQ. Here the CDR3 reads CASSSSGRVETQYF. DNA of the CDR3: TGCGCCAGCAGTTCTAGCGGGAGGGTCGAGACCCAGTACTTC.

This CDR3 is CASRSTDLYEQYF. The CDR3 nucleotides read TGTGCCAGCAGGTCGACAGATCTATACGAGCAGTACTTC. V gene TRBV6-5 combines with J gene TRBJ2-7; tentatively, D is TRBD1 (5 bases). V gave up 6 bases and J gave up 4 bases, with 13 bases separating them. The CDR3 is 13 amino acids. Germline values: CDR1 MNHEY, CDR2 SVGAGI.

The chain joins TRBV19 to TRBJ1-5; a possible D gene is TRBD1 (6 bases). Per the germline V gene, CDR1 is LNHDA and CDR2 is SQIVND (reference sequence). Trimming stripped 10 bases from V and 4 bases from J, with 14 bases between. CDR3 size: 13 residues. In DNA form, the CDR3 reads TGTGCCACTAAACAGGGTGTAAATCAGCCCCAGCATTTT. It encodes CATKQGVNQPQHF.

The chain joins TRBV28 to TRBJ1-4; 8 nucleotides line up with TRBD1. The V gene end was trimmed by 5 bases and the J gene end by 0 bases; junction bases not matched to a gene: 2. The CDR3 has 15 residues. Per the germline V gene, CDR1 is MDHEN and CDR2 is SYDVKM. The CDR3 spells CASSLQGATNEKLFF. The CDR3, as DNA: TGTGCCAGCAGTCTACAGGGGGCAACTAATGAAAAACTGTTTTTT.

V is TRBV7-3 and J is TRBJ2-1; D unresolved. Germline V CDR1 and CDR2: SGHTA, FQGTGA. The CDR3 is 15 residues long. Trimming shortened V by 5 bases and J by 6 bases, and 17 bases separated the two germline ends. The CDR3, as DNA: TGTGCCAGCAGCCCCCCCGGCGTAAGAATCAATGAGCAGTTCTTC. As protein: CASSPPGVRINEQFF.

This clone showed up just once. J is TRBJ2-5 and V is TRBV6-5; either TRBD1 or TRBD2 may supply D (5 bases each). Germline assignment: CDR1 MNHEY and CDR2 SVGAGI. V lost 4 bases, J lost 5 bases, and 17 bases lay in between. The CDR3 spans 15 residues. The CDR3 DNA follows: TGTGCCAGCAGTTTCCAAGGGACCTCCATCGAGACCCAGTACTTC. It translates to CASSFQGTSIETQYF.

This clone came up once. J is TRBJ2-5 and V is TRBV7-8; D is perhaps TRBD1 or TRBD2 (5 bases each). CDR3 length equals 14 residues. Germline CDR1 and CDR2: SGHVS and FQNEAQ. The V end was cut by 5 bases, the J end by 1 base, with 11 bases between. CDR3 region: CASSRGTVQETQYF. CDR3 in DNA: TGTGCCAGCAGCCGAGGGACCGTCCAAGAGACCCAGTACTTC. The whole variable domain, filled in from reference TRBV7-8 and TRBJ2-5, reads GAGVSQSPRYKVAKRGQDVALRCDPISGHVSLFWYQQALGQGPEFLTYFQNEAQLDKSGLPSDRFFAERPEGSVSTLKIQRTQQEDSAVYLCASSRGTVQETQYFGPGTRLLVL.